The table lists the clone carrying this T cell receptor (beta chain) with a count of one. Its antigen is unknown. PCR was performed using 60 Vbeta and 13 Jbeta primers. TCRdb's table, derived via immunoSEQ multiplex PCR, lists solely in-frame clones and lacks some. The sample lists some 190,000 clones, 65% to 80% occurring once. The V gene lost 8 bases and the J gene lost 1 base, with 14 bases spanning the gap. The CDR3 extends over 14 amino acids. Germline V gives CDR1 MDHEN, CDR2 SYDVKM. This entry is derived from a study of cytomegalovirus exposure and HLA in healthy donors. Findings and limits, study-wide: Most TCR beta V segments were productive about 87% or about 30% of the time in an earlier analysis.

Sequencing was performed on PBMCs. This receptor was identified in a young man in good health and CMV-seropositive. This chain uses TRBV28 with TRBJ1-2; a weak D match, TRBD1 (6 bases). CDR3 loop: CASLGGAVNYGYTF. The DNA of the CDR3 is TGTGCCAGCCTAGGGGGGGCAGTTAACTATGGCTACACCTTC.